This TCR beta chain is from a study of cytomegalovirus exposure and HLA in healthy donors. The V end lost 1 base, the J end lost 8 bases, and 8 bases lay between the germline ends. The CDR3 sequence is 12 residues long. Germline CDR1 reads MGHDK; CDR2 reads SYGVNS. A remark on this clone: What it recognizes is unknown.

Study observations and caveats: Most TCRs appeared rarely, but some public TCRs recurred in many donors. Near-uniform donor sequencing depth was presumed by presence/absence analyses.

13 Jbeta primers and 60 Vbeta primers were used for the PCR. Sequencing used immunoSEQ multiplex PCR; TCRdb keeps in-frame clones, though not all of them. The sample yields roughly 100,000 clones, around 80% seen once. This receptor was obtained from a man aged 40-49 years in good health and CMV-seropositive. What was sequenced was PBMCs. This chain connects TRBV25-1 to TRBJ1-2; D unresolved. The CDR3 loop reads CASSEFSEGYTF. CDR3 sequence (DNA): TGTGCCAGCAGTGAATTTTCAGAAGGCTACACCTTC.